Shown below are 28 T cell receptor beta chains from a single sample sequenced in a study of blood T cell repertoires in COVID-19. The protocol was immunoSEQ multiplex PCR, while the TCRdb copy is restricted to in-frame clones and leaves out a portion. The sample holds 140,000 to 150,000 clones; over 65% are singletons and the top ten take over 5%. The sample taken for sequencing was PBMCs or T cells enriched from blood (not recorded which). The receptors shown here come from a woman between 45 and 65 years old who had recovered from COVID-19.

The chain has TRBV7-2 and TRBJ1-4; D gene ambiguous. The CDR3 is made up of 13 amino acids. V was clipped by 3 bases and J by 8 bases, with 10 bases between them. Germline assignment: CDR1 SGHTA and CDR2 FQGNSA. CDR3 nucleotide sequence: TGTGCCAGCAGCTTCTCAAGGAGGGAAAAACTGTTTTTT. Translating it yields CASSFSRREKLFF.

CDR3 residues: CASSLPLAGGPHEQFF. The CDR3 nucleotides read TGTGCCAGCAGCTTACCTCTAGCGGGGGGGCCTCATGAGCAGTTCTTC. The chain recombines TRBV7-6 with TRBJ2-1; 12 positions match TRBD2. The germline V gene encodes CDR1 SGHVS and CDR2 FNYEAQ. The CDR3 runs 16 residues. V was clipped by 2 bases and J by 8 bases; unmatched bases: 7.

The chain employs TRBV5-1 and TRBJ1-1, with 9 bases lining up with TRBD1. Trimming took 4 bases from V and 6 from J; bases not matched to a gene: 7. The length of the CDR3 is 14 residues. CDR1 SGHRS and CDR2 YFSETQ come from the germline V gene. The CDR3 DNA follows: TGCGCCAGCAGCCGTGGGACAGGGAATCCTGAAGCTTTCTTT. The encoded protein is CASSRGTGNPEAFF.

The V call is TRBV28, the J call TRBJ1-5; 9 bases are shared with TRBD1. Looked up from germline, CDR1 is MDHEN and CDR2 is SYDVKM. This CDR3 contains 15 residues. The J segment lost 7 bases and the V segment lost 6 bases, leaving 10 bases of the junction unmatched. Written as DNA, the CDR3 is TGTGCCAGCAGGCAAACAGGGGGCCCTAGGCAGCCCCAGCATTTT. Translating gives CASRQTGGPRQPQHF.

The chain employs TRBV5-6 and TRBJ1-6, with 10 bases fitting TRBD1. Losses at the gene ends were 0 bases for V and 10 bases for J; bases not matched to a gene: 7. Germline V lookup: CDR1 SGHDT, CDR2 YYEEEE. The CDR3 is made up of 16 amino acids. Here the CDR3 reads CASSLGPGTGASPLHF. CDR3 sequence (DNA): TGTGCCAGCAGCTTGGGACCCGGGACAGGGGCCTCACCCCTCCACTTT.

This chain joins TRBV19 and TRBJ1-5; the match to TRBD1 covers 7 bases. With V trimmed by 6 bases and J by 0 bases, 11 bases remained unmatched. The CDR3 covers 17 residues. Germline CDR1 and CDR2: LNHDA and SQIVND (reference sequence). CDR3 in amino acids: CASRDRIQGYSNQPQHF. In nucleotides, the CDR3 is TGTGCCAGTAGAGATAGAATACAGGGGTATAGCAATCAGCCCCAGCATTTT.

This chain joins TRBV6-5 and TRBJ1-4; D remains unclear. Germline CDR1 MNHEY, CDR2 SVGAGI. This CDR3 is 15 amino acids long. V was trimmed by 0 bases and J by 5 bases, leaving 10 bases between them. CDR3: CASSYSGLSNEKLFF. DNA of the CDR3: TGTGCCAGCAGTTACTCAGGACTTTCGAATGAAAAACTGTTTTTT.

This clone is medium-sized by share. This chain joins TRBV6-4 and TRBJ2-2; D unclear. CDR3 length: 13 amino acids. The germline V and J ends were trimmed by 2 bases and 5 bases, with 6 bases remaining between them. CDR1 is MRHNA and CDR2 is SNTAGT in the germline V gene. The CDR3 spells CASSDAQTGELFF. CDR3 nucleotides: TGTGCCAGCAGTGACGCACAGACCGGGGAGCTGTTTTTT.

The chain joins TRBV28 to TRBJ1-6; perhaps TRBD1 as D (6 bases). Germline lookup yields CDR1 MDHEN and CDR2 SYDVKM. V was shortened by 5 bases and J by 7 bases, with 18 bases between the two germline ends. The CDR3 runs to 16 residues. The CDR3 region is CASSPPPWGRNSPLHF. The DNA for the CDR3 is TGTGCCAGCAGTCCTCCCCCTTGGGGGCGGAATTCACCCCTCCACTTT. Variable domain in full (rest from reference TRBV28 and TRBJ1-6): DVKVTQSSRYLVKRTGEKVFLECVQDMDHENMFWYRQDPGLGLRLIYFSYDVKMKEKGDIPEGYSVSREKKERFSLILESASTNQTSMYLCASSPPPWGRNSPLHFGNGTRLTVT.

This chain links TRBV5-1 with TRBJ2-7; unclear D gene. Looked up from germline, CDR1 is SGHRS and CDR2 is YFSETQ. The length of the CDR3 is 14 residues. V was cut by 4 bases and J by 0 bases, with 11 bases left in between. The CDR3 nucleotides read TGCGCCAGCAGCCCGGCAGGTAGCTCCTACGAGCAGTACGTC. It translates to CASSPAGSSYEQYV.

The chain has TRBV6-4 and TRBJ2-5, with D possibly matching TRBD2 (5 bases). The germline V gene encodes CDR1 MRHNA and CDR2 SNTAGT. This CDR3 has 17 amino acids. Trimming took 0 bases from V and 5 from J, leaving 19 bases between them. The CDR3 loop reads CASSDSTIARSWETQYF. The CDR3 bases are TGTGCCAGCAGTGACTCGACGATAGCGCGGTCATGGGAGACCCAGTACTTC.

V gene TRBV27 combines with J gene TRBJ1-1; 7 nucleotides agree with TRBD1. The CDR3 has 15 amino acids. The germline V gene has CDR1 MNHEY and CDR2 SMNVEV (reference sequence). The V gene end was trimmed by 5 bases and the J gene end by 4 bases; junction bases not matched to a gene: 10. The CDR3 sequence: CASSPGTARVTEAFF. The CDR3 DNA reads as TGTGCCAGCAGTCCTGGGACAGCCCGGGTCACTGAAGCTTTCTTT.

This rearrangement joins TRBV7-8 to TRBJ2-1; D not certain. Germline lookup yields CDR1 SGHVS and CDR2 FQNEAQ. Deletions cut 7 bases from V and 9 bases from J, with 10 bases between. The length of the CDR3 is 11 residues. CDR3 sequence reads: CASTLYGEQFF. CDR3 DNA: TGTGCCAGCACCCTGTACGGTGAGCAGTTCTTC. Filled out from reference TRBV7-8 and TRBJ2-1, the complete variable domain reads GAGVSQSPRYKVAKRGQDVALRCDPISGHVSLFWYQQALGQGPEFLTYFQNEAQLDKSGLPSDRFFAERPEGSVSTLKIQRTQQEDSAVYLCASTLYGEQFFGPGTRLTVL.

This clone was detected once. One end of the junction is discordant with germline, which a read error may explain. The gene calls are TRBV12-3 or TRBV12-4 and TRBJ2-2, with 7 bases identical to TRBD1. The CDR3 is 12 amino acids. CDR3 amino acids: CASSFRTGALLF. As DNA, the CDR3 is TGTGCCAGCAGTTTTAGGACAGGTGCCCTGCTTTTT.

The CDR3 bases are TGTGCCAGCAGCGGGACAGGGGCCCATAATTCACCCCTCCACTTT. Translation gives CASSGTGAHNSPLHF. This sequence joins TRBV5-4 and TRBJ1-6; 10 positions agree with TRBD1. Germline-derived CDR1 and CDR2 are SGHNT and YYREEE (reference sequence). The J segment lost 5 bases and the V segment lost 4 bases, leaving 3 bases of the junction unmatched. The length of the CDR3 is 15 residues.

This rearrangement joins TRBV7-9 to TRBJ2-7; a weak D match, TRBD1 (7 bases). The germline V gene has CDR1 SEHNR and CDR2 FQNEAQ (reference sequence). The germline V and J ends were trimmed by 3 bases and 4 bases, with 13 bases remaining between them. The CDR3 has 14 residues. The CDR3 sequence: CASSLRQGGYEQYF. The CDR3 region has the DNA TGTGCCAGCAGCTTGAGACAGGGAGGATACGAGCAGTACTTC.

V gene TRBV7-9 combines with J gene TRBJ1-4; 10 nucleotides align to TRBD1. The CDR3 runs 15 residues. Unmatched junction bases numbered 8, after V lost 5 bases and J lost 8 bases. Germline CDR1 is SEHNR and CDR2 is FQNEAQ (reference sequence). CDR3 protein: CASSAPGQGMEKLFF. For the CDR3, the DNA is TGTGCCAGCAGCGCCCCGGGACAGGGGATGGAAAAACTGTTTTTT.

Here the CDR3 reads CASSGQGLGQPQHF. The CDR3 nucleotides are TGTGCCAGCAGTGGACAGGGGTTGGGTCAGCCCCAGCATTTT. The chain joins TRBV2 to TRBJ1-5; 8 bases map to TRBD1. The CDR3 covers 14 residues. Germline trimming cut 4 bases from V and 6 bases from J; bases unmatched to any gene: 5. From germline, CDR1 is SNHLY and CDR2 FYNNEI.

This chain uses TRBV6-1 with TRBJ1-3; D is undetermined. From germline, CDR1 is MNHNS and CDR2 SASEGT. V shed 2 bases and J shed 0 bases, with 11 bases lying between them. The CDR3 has 16 amino acids. In DNA form, the CDR3 reads TGTGCCAGCAGTGAATTTTGGAGCCTCTCTGGAAACACCATATATTTT. This sequence encodes CASSEFWSLSGNTIYF.

This rearrangement joins TRBV28 to TRBJ1-1; 7 positions match TRBD1. The CDR3 is 14 residues long. Germline V lookup: CDR1 MDHEN, CDR2 SYDVKM. The J segment lost 7 bases and the V segment lost 5 bases, leaving 10 bases of the junction unmatched. For the CDR3, the DNA is TGTGCCAGCAGTGGACCGACAGGGTATATTGAAGCTTTCTTT. Its protein is CASSGPTGYIEAFF.

V usage is TRBV29-1 and J usage is TRBJ1-2; D remains ambiguous. The ends were cut back, 7 bases at V and 8 bases at J, with 17 bases in the middle. This CDR3 has 12 amino acids. Per germline, CDR1 SQVTM and CDR2 ANQGSEA. DNA of the CDR3: TGCAGCGCCAAACCCCTAGGCCTGGGCTACACCTTC. Translation gives CSAKPLGLGYTF. Together with reference TRBV29-1 and TRBJ1-2, the CDR3 gives the full variable domain: SAVISQKPSRDICQRGTSLTIQCQVDSQVTMMFWYRQQPGQSLTLIATANQGSEATYESGFVIDKFPISRPNLTFSTLTVSNMSPEDSSIYLCSAKPLGLGYTFGSGTRLTVV.

This clone has a handful of counts. The chain recombines TRBV28 with TRBJ2-1, with 12 bases aligning to TRBD2. J was trimmed by 6 bases and V by 6 bases; bases with no gene match: 6. This CDR3 region has 15 residues. Germline V lookup: CDR1 MDHEN, CDR2 SYDVKM. CDR3 DNA sequence: TGTGCCAGCAGCCCTGGACTAGCGGGGACCAATGAGCAGTTCTTC. As protein: CASSPGLAGTNEQFF.

V is TRBV28 and J is TRBJ2-6, with D possibly matching TRBD1 (6 bases). V was cut by 6 bases and J by 3 bases, with 12 bases left in between. Per germline, CDR1 MDHEN and CDR2 SYDVKM. CDR3 length: 15 residues. The CDR3 here is CASRYRVGGANVLTF. CDR3 in DNA: TGTGCCAGCAGATACAGGGTTGGTGGGGCCAACGTCCTGACTTTC.

The chain uses TRBV18 and TRBJ2-1; 8 bases align to TRBD2. The V gene end was trimmed by 2 bases and the J gene end by 4 bases; junction bases not matched to a gene: 1. Looked up from germline, CDR1 is KGHSH and CDR2 is LQKENI. The CDR3 extends over 14 amino acids. CDR3 in DNA: TGTGCCAGCTCACCAGCGGGGGGTTACAATGAGCAGTTCTTC. Protein product: CASSPAGGYNEQFF.

V gene TRBV10-3 combines with J gene TRBJ1-2; D gene uncertain. With 4 bases removed from V and 3 bases from J, the gap between germline ends came to 6 bases. The CDR3 contains 12 residues. CDR1 and CDR2 from the germline V gene are ENHRY and SYGVKD. CDR3 DNA sequence: TGTGCCATCAGTGCGAGAGACTATGGCTACACCTTC. As protein: CAISARDYGYTF.

This chain uses TRBV6-5 with TRBJ1-3; maybe TRBD1 (6 bases). CDR3 length: 15 amino acids. The V gene lost 6 bases and the J gene lost 2 bases, with 14 bases spanning the gap. Germline CDR1 reads MNHEY; CDR2 reads SVGAGI. CDR3 residues: CASRTDSFPGNTIYF. CDR3 DNA: TGTGCCAGCAGGACGGACAGCTTCCCTGGAAACACCATATATTTT.

In its sample, this clone was seen a few times. J is TRBJ1-6 and V is TRBV18; 9 bases align to TRBD1. Per the germline V gene, CDR1 is KGHSH and CDR2 is LQKENI. CDR3 length: 15 residues. V trimming: 2 bases; J trimming: 7 bases; junction bases outside the gene matches: 3. CDR3 sequence: CASSPSGQGNSPLHF. CDR3 coding DNA: TGTGCCAGCTCACCATCGGGACAGGGAAATTCACCCCTCCACTTT.

The chain couples TRBV7-3 to TRBJ2-2, with a weak D call TRBD2 (5 bases). CDR1 is SGHTA, CDR2 FQGTGA, per germline. CDR3 length: 13 amino acids. V was trimmed by 3 bases and J by 6 bases, leaving 8 bases between them. This CDR3 reads CASSFVRAGELFF. The CDR3 DNA sequence: TGTGCCAGCAGCTTCGTGAGGGCCGGGGAGCTGTTTTTT.